The 13 T cell receptor beta chains below were found in one sample sequenced in a study of tumor-infiltrating lymphocytes in primary liver carcinoma. Priming with a constant-region primer yielded TCR beta cDNA from roughly 0.45 ug total RNA. Libraries of TCR beta came from three nested multiplex PCR rounds with slightly modified ARM-PCR. With TRBV1-TRBV30 forward primers and a C-beta reverse primer, the first two PCR rounds were run for nine to eleven cycles each. Via MiXCR, TCRdb re-called the multiplex PCR reads, giving one row per CDR3 protein. The sample records under 200,000 distinct CDR3 sequences, 85% being singletons. Scientists recovered RNA and DNA together from about 21-30 mg of unsorted bulk tissue. Sequenced material: tumor tissue from primary liver carcinoma. The receptor set was obtained from a man aged 35 to 55 with primary liver carcinoma and hepatitis B virus infection.

Comments on this clonotype: An end of the junction does not agree with germline; a read error may underlie this. The genes are TRBV10-3 and TRBJ1-5; D call uncertain. The length of the CDR3 is 13 residues. Germline V gene sequence: CDR1 ENHRY, CDR2 SYGVKD. CDR3 DNA: TGTGCCACGACCAGAACAAACCAGGCGCCCCAACATTTT. Encoded protein: CATTRTNQAPQHF.

As for this clonotype: Compared with germline, one end of the junction differs, possibly owing to a read error. V and J are TRBV6-1 and TRBJ2-1; 12 nucleotides align to TRBD2. The CDR3 is 15 residues long. Germline CDR1 is MNHNS and CDR2 is SASEGT. CDR3 residues: CVSSEETSGSNEQFF. CDR3 coding DNA: TGTGTCAGCAGTGAAGAGACTAGCGGGAGCAATGAACAGTTCTTC.

The chain links TRBV6-2 or TRBV6-3 to TRBJ2-7; TRBD2 matches 8 bases. The germline V gene encodes CDR1 MNHEY and CDR2 SVGEGT. This CDR3 has 16 amino acids. V shed 0 bases, J shed 6 bases, and the junction held 10 bases outside the gene matches. CDR3: CASSYSELAGGLEQYF. CDR3 nucleotides: TGTGCCAGCAGTTACTCAGAACTGGCGGGAGGACTCGAGCAGTACTTC.

As for this clonotype: No conserved phenylalanine or tryptophan is present at the end of the CDR3, so a read error is the likely explanation. The J gene is TRBJ2-7, the V gene TRBV10-3; possible D gene TRBD2, 6 bases. Germline assignment: CDR1 ENHRY and CDR2 SYGVKD. The CDR3 is made up of 15 amino acids. DNA for the CDR3: TGTGCCATCAGTGTTTGGGGCGGGAACTCCCACGAGCAGTACTAC. This codes for CAISVWGGNSHEQYY.

V and J are TRBV11-2 and TRBJ2-1; 10 nucleotides match TRBD2. The length of the CDR3 is 14 residues. CDR1 is SGHAT and CDR2 is FQNNGV in the germline V gene. After removal of 10 bases from V and 15 bases from J, the junction contained 18 bases not matched to a gene. CDR3 nucleotide sequence: TGTGCCATCATCTTAGATATTAGCGGGAGGTCTCTGTTCTTC. It yields the protein CAIILDISGRSLFF.

The chain links TRBV29-1 to TRBJ2-1; D ambiguous. Trimming took off 7 bases at V and 10 bases at J, with 17 bases between the two ends. CDR1 and CDR2 (germline): SQVTM, ANQGSEA. The CDR3 is 12 amino acids. The CDR3 nucleotides read TGCAGCGGGGTACGCGAGGTCGAAGAGCAGTTCTTC. This sequence encodes CSGVREVEEQFF.

Details on this clonotype: One junction end does not reproduce the germline sequence, and a read error may be involved. The chain is built from TRBV11-2 and TRBJ2-5; no clear D gene. This CDR3 is built from 17 residues. Per germline, CDR1 SGHAT and CDR2 FQNNGV. The chain's CDR3 is CASSLGVAFLLQETQYF. The CDR3 coding sequence is TGTGCCAGCAGCTTAGGGGTCGCTTTCCTACTCCAAGAGACTCAGTACTTC.

With respect to this clonotype: The CDR3 end shows no conserved phenylalanine or tryptophan, and so a read error is likely. The DNA is left out, because the CDR3 cannot be placed on it with certainty; the CDR3 is given as TCRdb lists it. V usage is TRBV29-1 and J usage is TRBJ1-4. The CDR3 contains 12 residues when both ends are counted. The germline V gene encodes CDR1 SQVTM and CDR2 ANQGSEA. This CDR3 reads CNAQSDLGKLFY.

CDR3 amino acids: CASIFGTSGETQYF. CDR3 bases: TGTGCCAGCATCTTCGGGACTAGCGGAGAAACCCAGTACTTC. The V and J genes are TRBV5-8 and TRBJ2-5; 11 positions agree with TRBD2. Germline V gene data show CDR1 as SGHTS and CDR2 as YDEGEE. J was trimmed by 8 bases and V by 6 bases; bases with no gene match: 9. This CDR3 comprises 14 residues.

As to this clonotype: Without the conserved terminal phenylalanine or tryptophan, this CDR3 likely stems from a read error. The chain joins TRBV12-3 or TRBV12-4 to TRBJ2-5; D assignment may be TRBD1 or TRBD2 (7 bases each). The CDR3 consists of 14 residues. The CDR3 loop is CASRGGTVQETQYY. For the CDR3, the DNA is TGTGCTAGCAGGGGAGGGACAGTACAAGAGACCCAGTACTAC.

The table lists this clonotype with a count of one. The rearrangement links TRBV4-1 to TRBJ2-7; TRBD2 matches at 8 bases. V lost 1 base to trimming and J lost 0 bases; unmatched junction nucleotides: 2. Per germline, CDR1 MGHRA and CDR2 YSYEKL. The CDR3 runs 15 residues. The DNA for the CDR3 is TGCGCCAGCAGCCAAGGGCTAGCGGGCTCCTACGAGCAGTACTTC. It is translated as CASSQGLAGSYEQYF.

The chain is built from TRBV29-1 and TRBJ2-2; D possibly corresponds to TRBD2 (5 bases). CDR1 is SQVTM, CDR2 ANQGSEA, per germline. Trimming removed 4 bases from V and 15 bases from J, with 27 bases in between. The CDR3 is made up of 15 amino acids. The CDR3 nucleotides are TGCAGCGTTGCGGGGAGTGTAGGGCGAACCGGGCAGTTGTTTTTT. It specifies CSVAGSVGRTGQLFF.

The V call is TRBV6-5, the J call TRBJ2-5; possibly TRBD1 or TRBD2 for D (5 bases each). Trimming shortened V by 6 bases and J by 5 bases, and 19 bases separated the two germline ends. The CDR3 contains 15 residues. Per the germline V gene, CDR1 is MNHEY and CDR2 is SVGAGI. The CDR3 region has the DNA TGTGCCAGCAGCGGGAAAGGGGCAGGTGAGGAGACCCAGTACTTC. As protein: CASSGKGAGEETQYF.